Presented here are 25 T cell receptor beta chains from one specimen sequenced in a study of blood T cells in healthy people across ages. For the second PCR, which ran for about 6 to 11 cycles, a sample-barcoded 5' primer and a J-beta primer mix were used. MiXCR was run by TCRdb on the 5' RACE reads, yielding one entry per CDR3 protein. Among 1.5 million to 2 million distinct CDR3 sequences listed, roughly 52% were seen once. Sequenced material: blood. The receptor set was obtained from a woman in her thirties or forties in good health.

CDR3 amino acids: CASSPWLTGNTDTQYF. CDR3 DNA sequence: TGTGCCAGCAGCCCTTGGTTGACAGGGAATACAGATACGCAGTATTTT. The V gene is TRBV3-1, the J gene TRBJ2-3, with 7 bases lining up with TRBD1. The CDR3 runs 16 residues. Germline CDR1 reads LGHDT; CDR2 reads YNNKEL (reference sequence). The trim removed 4 bases at V and 3 bases at J, leaving 10 bases unmatched.

This clonotype has only a few counts. V and J are TRBV7-2 and TRBJ2-4, with TRBD1 matching over 9 bases. CDR3 length: 14 residues. V dropped 4 bases and J dropped 7; count of bases not matched to a gene: 5. Germline V gives CDR1 SGHTA, CDR2 FQGNSA. The CDR3 coding sequence is TGTGCCAGCAGCTCCGGGACAGGGACCAACATTCAGTACTTC. Translating it yields CASSSGTGTNIQYF.

V and J are TRBV24-1 and TRBJ2-5; D is possibly TRBD1 (6 bases). Germline assignment: CDR1 KGHDR and CDR2 SFDVKD. The CDR3 totals 15 residues. V dropped 3 bases and J dropped 1 base, with 11 bases sitting between them. CDR3 coding DNA: TGTGCCACCAGTGATCCACAGGGCCCCCAAGAGACCCAGTACTTC. Protein product: CATSDPQGPQETQYF.

The rearrangement uses TRBV20-1 and TRBJ2-7, with TRBD2 identical over 13 bases. This CDR3 comprises 19 residues. Germline CDR1 is DFQATT and CDR2 is SNEGSKA (reference sequence). V lost 3 bases and J lost 7; bases outside the gene matches: 21. As DNA, the CDR3 is TGCAGTGCTAGGAAGCCTACTAGCGGGGGGGCGGGTGTTTGGTATGAGCAGTACTTC. Translated, it gives CSARKPTSGGAGVWYEQYF.

This clonotype has a handful of counts. The chain recombines TRBV12-3 or TRBV12-4 with TRBJ2-3; no clear D gene. Trimming took off 3 bases at V and 3 bases at J, with 4 bases between the two ends. The CDR3 loop spans 12 amino acids. The CDR3 region has the DNA TGTGCCAGCAGTTTTGAAACAGATACGCAGTATTTT. It yields the protein CASSFETDTQYF.

The chain uses TRBV5-6 and TRBJ1-2, with D possibly TRBD1 on 5 matching bases. The CDR3 loop spans 15 amino acids. From germline, CDR1 is SGHDT and CDR2 YYEEEE. V was pared by 1 base and J by 4 bases, with 14 bases between. The CDR3 DNA follows: TGTGCCAGCAGCTTGACGCAGGGAGTTGGCTATGGCTACACCTTC. It specifies CASSLTQGVGYGYTF.

This clonotype was seen a single time. The chain links TRBV4-3 to TRBJ1-4; D is undetermined. Between the trimmed V and J ends, which lost 0 bases and 2 bases, there was a span of 16 bases. Germline V gene sequence: CDR1 LGHNA, CDR2 YSLEER. The CDR3 is made up of 18 amino acids. The CDR3 loop reads CASSQEVADIRTNEKLFF. CDR3 coding DNA: TGCGCCAGCAGCCAAGAGGTGGCAGATATTAGGACTAATGAAAAACTGTTTTTT.

This clonotype was detected only a few times. The J gene is TRBJ2-7, the V gene TRBV7-2; 8 bases are shared with TRBD1. The CDR3 extends over 15 amino acids. The germline V gene encodes CDR1 SGHTA and CDR2 FQGNSA. Germline trimming cut 0 bases from V and 3 bases from J; bases unmatched to any gene: 4. CDR3 nucleotides: TGTGCCAGCAGCTTAGCAAAGGGACAGGTCTACGAGCAGTACTTC. This encodes CASSLAKGQVYEQYF.

To note about this clonotype: At one boundary the junction diverges from the germline segment, which might be a read error. The V gene is TRBV6-5, the J gene TRBJ2-1; D is perhaps TRBD2 (6 bases). This CDR3 is 16 amino acids long. Germline V gene data show CDR1 as MNHEY and CDR2 as SVGAGI. As DNA, the CDR3 is TGTGCCAGCAGTTTTTTGGAGCTCGGGAGTGTCGGGGAGCTGTTCTTC. It yields the protein CASSFLELGSVGELFF.

This chain's CDR3 is CASSQVAGGISYNEQYF. In DNA form, the CDR3 reads TGTGCCAGCAGCCAAGTGGCAGGGGGGATCTCCTACAATGAGCAGTACTTC. The chain joins TRBV3-1 to TRBJ2-5, with a tentative D call TRBD1 (7 bases). Trimming removed 1 base at V and 11 bases at J, with 26 bases between. Germline assignment: CDR1 LGHDT and CDR2 YNNKEL (reference sequence). The CDR3 is made up of 17 amino acids.

The chain employs TRBV12-3 or TRBV12-4 and TRBJ2-1; TRBD1 might be the D (5 bases). CDR3 size: 15 residues. The V gene lost 1 base and the J gene lost 3 bases, with 10 bases spanning the gap. This chain's CDR3 is CASSLEGDFYNEQFF. Written as DNA, the CDR3 is TGTGCCAGCAGTTTAGAAGGGGATTTCTACAATGAGCAGTTCTTC.

This clonotype has just one count. J is TRBJ2-1 and V is TRBV20-1; 9 bases align to TRBD2. This CDR3 is built from 16 residues. Trimming at V came to 1 base and at J to 10 bases, leaving 14 bases not matched to a gene. Germline V CDR1 and CDR2: DFQATT, SNEGSKA (reference sequence). CDR3 residues: CSARGAGGTMSYEQFF. CDR3 nucleotides: TGCAGTGCTAGAGGGGCGGGAGGGACAATGTCGTACGAGCAGTTCTTC.

Here the CDR3 DNA reads TGTGCCAGCAGCGATTTTCTGCCTAATTCACCCCTCCACTTT. Encoded protein: CASSDFLPNSPLHF. The J gene is TRBJ1-6, the V gene TRBV7-9; D unclear. Germline CDR1 is SEHNR and CDR2 is FQNEAQ (reference sequence). The CDR3 totals 14 residues. Trimming left V 5 bases short and J 6 bases short, with 11 bases between.

The chain combines TRBV12-3 or TRBV12-4 with TRBJ2-5; 8 nucleotides match TRBD2. J was trimmed by 6 bases and V by 7 bases; bases with no gene match: 7. This CDR3 spans 13 amino acids. CDR3 region: CASTGGAAKTQYF. In nucleotides, the CDR3 is TGTGCCAGCACCGGGGGGGCGGCTAAGACCCAGTACTTC.

Only a few counts were recorded for this clonotype. The chain recombines TRBV7-2 with TRBJ2-1; D possibly corresponds to TRBD1 (6 bases). The germline gives CDR1 SGHTA, CDR2 FQGNSA. The CDR3 covers 15 residues. V was trimmed by 3 bases and J by 6 bases, leaving 15 bases between them. The CDR3 region has the DNA TGTGCCAGCAGCTTTAACCAACAGGGTATCAATGAGCAGTTCTTC. Protein: CASSFNQQGINEQFF.

Concerning this clonotype itself: A junction end diverges from the germline sequence, so it may reflect a read error. The V call is TRBV28, the J call TRBJ1-2; D may be TRBD1 (5 bases). This CDR3 is built from 14 residues. The germline CDR1 and CDR2 sequences are MDHEN and SYDVKM. The CDR3 bases are TGTGCCAGCAGTTCCCGGTGGGGGAGTAATGGCCACACCTTC. Its protein is CASSSRWGSNGHTF.

This chain links TRBV11-2 with TRBJ2-3; 16 nucleotides align to TRBD2. The ends lost 4 bases at V and 5 bases at J; junction bases unmatched: 6. Germline CDR1 is SGHAT and CDR2 is FQNNGV. CDR3 length equals 17 residues. This CDR3 is CASSSGTSGGGVDTQYF. In DNA form, the CDR3 reads TGTGCCAGCAGCTCCGGGACTAGCGGGGGGGGTGTAGATACGCAGTATTTT.

The genes are TRBV29-1 and TRBJ1-6; D ambiguous. Trimming shortened V by 3 bases and J by 10 bases, and 10 bases separated the two germline ends. The CDR3 has 12 amino acids. Germline-derived CDR1 and CDR2 are SQVTM and ANQGSEA. In nucleotides, the CDR3 is TGCAGCGTTGAGTCGGTACGGTCACCCCTCCACTTT. Its translation is CSVESVRSPLHF.

J is TRBJ2-3 and V is TRBV29-1, with D perhaps being TRBD1 or TRBD2 (5 bases each). CDR1 is SQVTM and CDR2 is ANQGSEA in the germline V gene. The CDR3 consists of 15 residues. Trimming removed 7 bases at V and 2 bases at J, with 19 bases between. The CDR3 reads CSGARGTSYTDTQYF. DNA of the CDR3: TGCAGCGGGGCTCGGGGCACCTCTTACACAGATACGCAGTATTTT.

This clonotype occurred a few times. The chain is built from TRBV10-3 and TRBJ2-5; a weak D match, TRBD1 (5 bases). The germline V gene encodes CDR1 ENHRY and CDR2 SYGVKD. The CDR3 length is 14 residues. With 2 bases removed from V and 3 bases from J, the gap between germline ends came to 10 bases. CDR3 nucleotides: TGTGCCATCAGTGAGCGGGCAGGGAAAGAGACCCAGTACTTC. This sequence encodes CAISERAGKETQYF.

V is TRBV20-1 and J is TRBJ1-6; TRBD1 matches 8 bases. Germline V gene sequence: CDR1 DFQATT, CDR2 SNEGSKA (reference sequence). The CDR3 loop spans 13 amino acids. CDR3 bases: TGCAGGGTTGACAGGGGCGAGAATTCACCCCTCCACTTT. It codes for CRVDRGENSPLHF.

This clonotype was counted a few times. In nucleotides, the CDR3 is TGCAAAGGGGGGGTAGGGGCCCCAGATACGCAGTATTTT. Encoded protein: CKGGVGAPDTQYF. V usage is TRBV20-1 and J usage is TRBJ2-3, with D possibly matching TRBD2 (7 bases). The germline CDR1 and CDR2 sequences are DFQATT and SNEGSKA (reference sequence). The CDR3 covers 13 residues.

V gene TRBV21-1 combines with J gene TRBJ2-7; TRBD1 is taken as the D call from the table, unchecked against the DNA. TRBV21-1 is a pseudogene. The CDR3 runs to 14 residues. Written as DNA, the CDR3 is TGTGCCAGCAGCTTAGACAGGGAGTCCTACGAGCAGTACTTC. Residues: CASSLDRESYEQYF.

CDR3 nucleotide sequence: TGCAGTGCTAGAGGTCCATACTCCGGGACAACAAACACTGAAGCTTTCTTT. This codes for CSARGPYSGTTNTEAFF. This chain connects TRBV20-1 to TRBJ1-1, with D possibly TRBD1 on 6 matching bases. The CDR3 is 17 residues long. The V and J ends lost 1 base and 2 bases respectively, with 20 bases between them. Germline loops: CDR1 DFQATT, CDR2 SNEGSKA (reference sequence).

V and J are TRBV20-1 and TRBJ1-2, with D perhaps matching TRBD1 (5 bases). The germline gives CDR1 DFQATT, CDR2 SNEGSKA (reference sequence). CDR3 length: 14 residues. The V and J ends lost 0 bases and 2 bases respectively, with 10 bases between them. CDR3 sequence reads: CSARDPWGNYGYTF. CDR3 DNA sequence: TGCAGTGCTAGAGACCCCTGGGGGAACTATGGCTACACCTTC.